The rows below give T cell receptor beta chains drawn from one sample of a study of shared clonotypes between healthy human individuals. Sequenced by immunoSEQ multiplex PCR; TCRdb stores in-frame clones only, minus some. The table shows around 2.3 million clones, with 95% occurring only once. Sequencing was done on a sample of naive CD4+ T cells sorted from blood. Every receptor here comes from a man in his late teens or twenties in good health. The CDR3 runs from the conserved cysteine through the conserved F or W. D genes are given only for firm matches. Only part of the rows carry a size: once, few, many, or a class if the clone is expanded.

TRBD2 | TRBJ2-7 | . | TRBV7-2 | TGTGCCAGCAGCCCTCAGGGGCTAGCGGGAGGAGCCTACGAGCAGTACTTC | CASSPQGLAGGAYEQYF
. | TRBJ1-4 | . | TRBV7-2 | TGTGCCAGCAGCTTCGGCCGGAGGGATAATGAAAAACTGTTTTTT | CASSFGRRDNEKLFF
TRBD2 | TRBJ2-2 | once | TRBV10-3 | TGTGCCATCAGTGATCCGACTAGCGGGAAGAACACCGGGGAGCTGTTTTTT | CAISDPTSGKNTGELFF
TRBD2 | TRBJ2-7 | . | TRBV18 | TGTGCCAGCTCACCACCGAGCGGGAGGGCCTACGAGCAGTACTTC | CASSPPSGRAYEQYF
. | TRBJ2-3 | . | TRBV5-1 | TGCGCCAGCAGCTCAACGCGACGGACAGATACGCAGTATTTT | CASSSTRRTDTQYF
. | TRBJ2-7 | once | TRBV11-3 | TGTGCCAGCAGCTTAGACGGAAGCAGCTACGAGCAGTACTTC | CASSLDGSSYEQYF
TRBD1 | TRBJ1-5 | . | TRBV5-5 | TGTGCCAGCAGTTCCGGGACAGGGTCCGTTCAGCCCCAGCATTTT | CASSSGTGSVQPQHF
. | TRBJ2-3 | . | TRBV7-9 | TGTGCCAGCGAAGGGGGACTCTCCACAGATACGCAGTATTTT | CASEGGLSTDTQYF
TRBD1 | TRBJ2-7 | . | TRBV27 | TGTGCCAGCAGAGGCGGACAGGCGACTACCTACGAGCAGTACTTC | CASRGGQATTYEQYF
TRBD2 | TRBJ2-3 | . | TRBV7-2 | TGTGCCAGCAGCTTATCTGTCCTAGCGGGGGACCTCACAGATACGCAGTATTTT | CASSLSVLAGDLTDTQYF
TRBD1 | TRBJ1-3 | . | TRBV18 | TGTGCCAGCTCACCCGGGACAGGCGCTGGAAACACCATATATTTT | CASSPGTGAGNTIYF
. | TRBJ1-1 | . | TRBV30 | TGTGCCTGGAGTGTAGACTCTGGGGTTGTTGAAGCTTTCTTT | CAWSVDSGVVEAFF
. | TRBJ2-3 | . | TRBV5-4 | TGTGCCAGCGGGGTCCTAAGCACAGATACGCAGTATTTT | CASGVLSTDTQYF
. | TRBJ2-3 | . | TRBV11-3 | TGTGCCAGCAGCTTAGATCACCTAGGTACGCAGTATTTT | CASSLDHLGTQYF
. | TRBJ1-3 | few | TRBV15 | TGTGCCACCAGCAGAGTCCTCGAGGCTCCAAAGGAATTT | CATSRVLEAPKEF
TRBD2 | TRBJ2-1 | . | TRBV30 | TGTGCCTGGAGAGTGCTCGGGGGGTTCTCCTACAATGAGCAGTTCTTC | CAWRVLGGFSYNEQFF
. | TRBJ2-2 | . | TRBV7-3 | TGTGCCAGCAGCAAACTAGTACACGGGGAGCTGTTTTTT | CASSKLVHGELFF
TRBD1 | TRBJ1-3 | . | TRBV6-5 | TGTGCCAGCAGACGATATCCAGGGGGCGCGAACACCATATATTTT | CASRRYPGGANTIYF
TRBD1 | TRBJ2-7 | . | TRBV9 | TGTGCCAGCAGCGTAGGGGGCGGGACAGGGGTTAACGAGCAGTACTTC | CASSVGGGTGVNEQYF
TRBD1 | TRBJ1-2 | . | TRBV28 | TGTGCCAGCAGGGGAATGGACAGGGGGCATGGCTACACCTTC | CASRGMDRGHGYTF
. | TRBJ2-7 | . | TRBV13 | TGTGCCAGCAGTCAAGAGGGGTGGGCAGGCTCCTACGAGCAGTACTTC | CASSQEGWAGSYEQYF
. | TRBJ2-5 | . | TRBV7-2 | TGTGCCAGCAGCTACAAAGGGGAGACCCAGTACTTC | CASSYKGETQYF
. | TRBJ2-7 | . | TRBV11-2 | TGTGCCAGCAGCTTAGGGCTTAGCGAGCAGTACTTC | CASSLGLSEQYF
. | TRBJ2-2 | . | TRBV7-9 | TGTGCCAGCAGCCCCATCGCACAGTCGGCCGGGGAGCTGTTTTTT | CASSPIAQSAGELFF
. | TRBJ2-5 | . | TRBV9 | TGTGCCAGCAGCACCACCCCCCTAGCAGGTCAAGAGACCCAGTACTTC | CASSTTPLAGQETQYF
TRBD2 | TRBJ2-5 | . | TRBV10-3 | TGTGCCATCAGTGATTCTTTTCTCGGTCCTAGCGGGGGCTCTGGGACCCAGTACTTC | CAISDSFLGPSGGSGTQYF
. | TRBJ2-5 | . | TRBV2 | TGTGCCAGCAGTGGACTCCGGATGAGGGAGACCCAGTACTTC | CASSGLRMRETQYF
TRBD1 | TRBJ1-4 | . | TRBV30 | TGTGCCTTGGCAGGGGGAGGTGAAAAACTGTTTTTT | CALAGGGEKLFF
. | TRBJ1-3 | . | TRBV2 | TGTGCCAGCTCCCCGGGCCCGCCTGGAAACACCATATATTTT | CASSPGPPGNTIYF
. | TRBJ1-1 | . | TRBV7-9 | TGTGCCAGCAGCTCCAACAGGGCAGCCACTGAAGCTTTCTTT | CASSSNRAATEAFF
. | TRBJ2-3 | . | TRBV29-1 | TGCAGCGCCAATAGGGGGACTATCTATACAGATACGCAGTATTTT | CSANRGTIYTDTQYF
. | TRBJ2-7 | . | TRBV18 | TGTGCTAGCTCGCCCGACTCCTTCTACGAGCAGTACTTC | CASSPDSFYEQYF
. | TRBJ1-5 | . | TRBV7-8 | TGTGCCAGCAGTCAGGGGCACCGAGATCAGCCCCAGCATTTT | CASSQGHRDQPQHF